The 28 T cell receptor beta chains in this list originate from one sample, sequenced in a study of human T cells and chemical hapten exposure. Each CDR3 protein is one row after TCRdb ran MiXCR on the RACE reads. This sample has about 51,000 distinct CDR3 sequences; 9.4% occur once, and the top ten carry 11% to 15%. Time point meaning: pre-sensitization, week 0. Treatment denoted: therapeutic diphenylcyclopropenone sensitization with weekly scalp DPC. Sequencing was performed on whole blood, taken in connection with sensitization to the hapten diphenylcyclopropenone (DPC). The source of these receptors is a middle-aged woman with alopecia areata. Some clones in this sample may be carry-over from other donors' samples.

This clonotype was found many times. This chain uses TRBV7-2 with TRBJ2-5; D unclear. The CDR3 covers 13 residues. Looked up from germline, CDR1 is SGHTA and CDR2 is FQGNSA. Between the trimmed V and J ends, which lost 1 base and 4 bases, there was a span of 7 bases. CDR3 DNA sequence: TGTGCCAGCAGCTTAGGCATCGGAGAGACCCAGTACTTC. This codes for CASSLGIGETQYF.

This clonotype has at least ten counts. The chain joins TRBV6-2 or TRBV6-3 to TRBJ1-1; D gene uncertain. The CDR3 covers 14 residues. The germline V gene has CDR1 MNHEY and CDR2 SVGEGT. V lost 2 bases to trimming and J lost 4 bases, with 11 bases between them. The CDR3 is CASSYGEEGTEAFF. The CDR3 region has the DNA TGTGCCAGCAGTTACGGGGAGGAGGGCACTGAAGCTTTCTTT.

This clonotype has ten or more counts. V is TRBV11-2 and J is TRBJ2-1, with D possibly being TRBD2 (6 bases). Germline V gene data show CDR1 as SGHAT and CDR2 as FQNNGV. Trimming pared 5 bases from V and 2 bases from J, leaving 10 bases between. The CDR3 runs 14 residues. DNA for the CDR3: TGTGCCAGCAGCCGTCGGGGGACCTACAATGAGCAGTTCTTC. Translation: CASSRRGTYNEQFF.

This clonotype was counted at least ten times. The rearrangement joins TRBV15 to TRBJ1-4, with D unresolved. The CDR3 runs to 15 residues. In germline, CDR1 is LNHNV, CDR2 YYDKDF (reference sequence). V was shortened by 1 base and J by 0 bases, with 6 bases between the two germline ends. The CDR3 here is CATSRGTPTNEKLFF. The CDR3 nucleotides read TGTGCCACCAGCAGAGGTACACCAACTAATGAAAAACTGTTTTTT.

At least ten counts were recorded for this clonotype. This chain joins TRBV7-8 and TRBJ2-2; D may match TRBD1 or TRBD2 (5 bases each). The CDR3 runs to 15 residues. The ends were cut back, 2 bases at V and 2 bases at J, with 9 bases in the middle. Germline loops: CDR1 SGHVS, CDR2 FQNEAQ. CDR3 coding DNA: TGTGCCAGCAGCTTAAGAGGGGCCAACACCGGGGAGCTGTTTTTT. Residues: CASSLRGANTGELFF.

The chain recombines TRBV11-2 with TRBJ2-3; D remains ambiguous. The CDR3 covers 16 residues. V was trimmed by 1 base and J by 0 bases, leaving 11 bases between them. The germline gives CDR1 SGHAT, CDR2 FQNNGV. The CDR3 is CASSLVSAWSTDTQYF. In nucleotides, the CDR3 is TGTGCCAGCAGCTTAGTTTCGGCTTGGAGCACAGATACGCAGTATTTT.

This chain connects TRBV18 to TRBJ1-2, with D possibly matching TRBD1 (5 bases). The germline V gene has CDR1 KGHSH and CDR2 LQKENI. The CDR3 is 16 residues long. Between the trimmed V and J ends, which lost 0 bases and 0 bases, there was a span of 11 bases. CDR3 amino acids: CASSPPRARANYGYTF. The CDR3, as DNA: TGTGCCAGCTCACCACCAAGAGCCAGGGCTAACTATGGCTACACCTTC.

This clonotype was seen more than once but under ten times. The chain combines TRBV27 with TRBJ2-7, with 9 bases matching TRBD2. The CDR3 covers 15 residues. Germline lookup yields CDR1 MNHEY and CDR2 SMNVEV (reference sequence). The junction had 2 bases not matched to a gene; V was cut back by 2 bases and J by 0 bases. CDR3 loop: CASSLEAGGSYEQYF. The CDR3 nucleotides are TGTGCCAGCAGTTTAGAAGCGGGGGGCTCCTACGAGCAGTACTTC.

This clonotype showed up many times. The chain has TRBV19 and TRBJ2-7; the D call may be TRBD1 or TRBD2 (5 bases each). V lost 8 bases, J lost 1 base, and 12 bases lay in between. Per the germline V gene, CDR1 is LNHDA and CDR2 is SQIVND (reference sequence). The CDR3 loop spans 13 amino acids. The CDR3 spells CASRGDPSYEQYF. CDR3 sequence (DNA): TGTGCCAGTCGAGGGGATCCATCCTACGAGCAGTACTTC.

The V gene is TRBV4-1, the J gene TRBJ1-1; possibly TRBD1 for D (5 bases). CDR1 and CDR2 from the germline V gene are MGHRA and YSYEKL. V gave up 1 base and J gave up 6 bases, with 9 bases separating them. CDR3 size: 13 residues. The CDR3 DNA reads as TGCGCCAGCAGCCAAGGAGGGGTCTCTGAAGCTTTCTTT. As protein: CASSQGGVSEAFF.

This clonotype showed up many times. The genes are TRBV7-8 and TRBJ2-2, with D possibly being TRBD2 (5 bases). V dropped 1 base and J dropped 6 bases, with 9 bases sitting between them. The CDR3 has 14 residues. In germline, CDR1 is SGHVS, CDR2 FQNEAQ. CDR3 nucleotides: TGTGCCAGCAGCTTAGGGCCGAGGGCCGGGGAGCTGTTTTTT. Translated: CASSLGPRAGELFF.

This clonotype was counted many times. J is TRBJ1-2 and V is TRBV24-1; D unclear. There are 12 residues in the CDR3. The V gene's germline CDR1 is KGHDR and CDR2 SFDVKD. Trimming cost V 2 bases and J 8 bases, with 8 bases left between them. CDR3 nucleotides: TGTGCCACCAGTGATTGGCGTTGGGGCTACACCTTC. Translation: CATSDWRWGYTF.

Only a few counts were recorded for this clonotype. The V gene is TRBV5-4, the J gene TRBJ2-5, with TRBD1 identical over 8 bases. The CDR3 length is 14 residues. Losses at the gene ends were 3 bases for V and 3 bases for J; bases not matched to a gene: 4. Germline CDR1 and CDR2: SGHNT and YYREEE (reference sequence). The CDR3 DNA sequence: TGTGCCAGCAGCTGGGACAGGACGAAAGAGACCCAGTACTTC. Protein: CASSWDRTKETQYF. Complete variable domain (other parts from reference TRBV5-4 and TRBJ2-5): ETGVTQSPTHLIKTRGQQVTLRCSSQSGHNTVSWYQQALGQGPQFIFQYYREEENGRGNFPPRFSGLQFPNYSSELNVNALELDDSALYLCASSWDRTKETQYFGPGTRLLVL.

The rearrangement joins TRBV20-1 to TRBJ2-7; D is unclear. CDR3 length: 14 residues. With 3 bases removed from V and 4 bases from J, the gap between germline ends came to 16 bases. Germline lookup yields CDR1 DFQATT and CDR2 SNEGSKA (reference sequence). The CDR3 loop reads CSASSGRPDYEQYF. The DNA for the CDR3 is TGCAGTGCTAGTAGTGGGCGGCCCGATTACGAGCAGTACTTC.

The gene calls are TRBV6-2 or TRBV6-3 and TRBJ2-2; no definite D call. The ends were cut back, 5 bases at V and 2 bases at J, with 21 bases in the middle. CDR3 size: 18 residues. CDR1 is MNHEY, CDR2 SVGEGT, per germline. The CDR3 loop is CASSNPPGHNDNTGELFF. DNA of the CDR3: TGTGCCAGCAGTAACCCCCCAGGTCACAATGATAACACCGGGGAGCTGTTTTTT.

The rearrangement uses TRBV29-1 and TRBJ1-1, with 9 nucleotides matching TRBD1. The germline CDR1 and CDR2 sequences are SQVTM and ANQGSEA. V lost 3 bases and J lost 5; bases outside the gene matches: 7. The CDR3 length is 14 residues. The CDR3 sequence is CSVDILDRGTEAFF. CDR3 nucleotide sequence: TGCAGCGTTGACATCTTGGACAGGGGTACTGAAGCTTTCTTT.

In its sample, this clonotype was seen many times. The chain uses TRBV20-1 and TRBJ1-2; 9 positions agree with TRBD1. The CDR3 length is 15 residues. Germline V gives CDR1 DFQATT, CDR2 SNEGSKA (reference sequence). J was trimmed by 8 bases and V by 2 bases; bases with no gene match: 12. The CDR3 DNA follows: TGCAGTGCTAGAAGCCCCACCGGGACAGGGAGAGGCTACACCTTC. This sequence encodes CSARSPTGTGRGYTF.

This rearrangement joins TRBV5-1 to TRBJ1-1, with no clear D. Germline V gene data show CDR1 as SGHRS and CDR2 as YFSETQ. The V end lost 1 base, the J end lost 2 bases, and 9 bases lay between the germline ends. The CDR3 is 14 residues long. The CDR3 is CASSLKRANTEAFF. The CDR3, as DNA: TGCGCCAGCAGCTTGAAGAGAGCAAACACTGAAGCTTTCTTT.

This clonotype was counted many times. The chain links TRBV12-3 or TRBV12-4 to TRBJ2-3, with D uncertain. The CDR3 covers 13 residues. V was clipped by 7 bases and J by 4 bases, with 12 bases between them. The CDR3 sequence is CASTLGFADTQYF. The CDR3 nucleotides read TGTGCCAGCACCTTGGGGTTCGCAGATACGCAGTATTTT.

The chain joins TRBV7-7 to TRBJ2-1; 9 positions match TRBD2. The CDR3 length is 15 residues. Germline V gene data show CDR1 as SSHAT and CDR2 as FNYEAQ (reference sequence). V shed 4 bases, J shed 9 bases, and the junction held 10 bases outside the gene matches. The CDR3 coding sequence is TGTGCCAGCAGCTCGGAACCTCGAGCGGGGGGTGAGCAGTTCTTC. Its protein product is CASSSEPRAGGEQFF.

This clonotype was counted many times. The gene calls are TRBV10-2 and TRBJ1-1; D is undetermined. With 7 bases removed from V and 1 base from J, the gap between germline ends came to 10 bases. The germline V gene encodes CDR1 WSHSY and CDR2 SAAADI. This CDR3 is 13 amino acids long. The CDR3 DNA reads TGCGCCAGCACGGCTCGGGGGAACACTGAAGCTTTCTTT. This sequence encodes CASTARGNTEAFF.

This clonotype was seen ten or more times. The chain combines TRBV11-3 with TRBJ2-7, with 9 bases identical to TRBD2. Germline CDR1 reads SGHNT; CDR2 reads YENEEA. The V and J ends lost 3 bases and 5 bases, in that order; junction bases with no gene match: 5. This CDR3 spans 14 amino acids. Here the CDR3 DNA reads TGTGCCAGCAGCTTGGGGACTAGCAGCGACGAGCAGTACTTC. Translated, it gives CASSLGTSSDEQYF.

This clonotype has ten or more counts. V and J are TRBV7-2 and TRBJ1-1, with a possible D match to TRBD1 (6 bases). Germline V gene lookup returns CDR1 SGHTA and CDR2 FQGNSA. Trimming removed 6 bases at V and 8 bases at J, with 16 bases between. This CDR3 contains 13 residues. This CDR3 reads CASREARGREAFF. The CDR3 region has the DNA TGTGCCAGCAGAGAGGCTCGGGGGCGGGAAGCTTTCTTT.

At least ten counts were recorded for this clonotype. CDR3 coding DNA: TGTGCCAGCAGCGATACAGGGTTCTCTGGAAACACCATATATTTT. This sequence encodes CASSDTGFSGNTIYF. This chain links TRBV7-2 with TRBJ1-3; D may be TRBD1 (6 bases). Trimming stripped 5 bases from V and 0 bases from J, with 11 bases between. The CDR3 spans 15 residues. Germline V gives CDR1 SGHTA, CDR2 FQGNSA.

This clonotype was observed a few times. J is TRBJ2-3 and V is TRBV7-2; TRBD2 agrees at 8 bases. Unmatched junction bases numbered 13, after V lost 6 bases and J lost 5 bases. The germline gives CDR1 SGHTA, CDR2 FQGNSA. The CDR3 is made up of 16 amino acids. The CDR3 is CASRPRASGRGDTQYF. CDR3 sequence (DNA): TGTGCCAGCAGACCCCGAGCTAGCGGGCGGGGAGATACGCAGTATTTT.

This clonotype was found many times. CDR3 coding DNA: TGTGCCAGCAGTGAAAGTCCGGGACAGGGGGCAGATACGCAGTATTTT. It yields the protein CASSESPGQGADTQYF. The chain recombines TRBV6-1 with TRBJ2-3; 11 bases are a match to TRBD1. This CDR3 contains 16 residues. CDR1 is MNHNS, CDR2 SASEGT, per germline. V was pared by 2 bases and J by 4 bases, with 5 bases of the junction left unmatched.

V is TRBV11-1 and J is TRBJ2-6; weak D call: TRBD1 (6 bases). The CDR3 covers 16 residues. CDR1 is SGHAT and CDR2 is FQDESV in the germline V gene (reference sequence). The ends were cut back, 4 bases at V and 2 bases at J, with 12 bases in the middle. The CDR3 protein is CASSSRGFAGANVLTF. The CDR3 nucleotides are TGTGCCAGCAGCTCCAGGGGTTTCGCTGGGGCCAACGTCCTGACTTTC.

This clonotype has a count of ten or more. CDR3 loop: CASSMTGYGYTF. The CDR3 DNA follows: TGTGCCAGTAGTATGACAGGGTATGGCTACACCTTC. The chain couples TRBV19 to TRBJ1-2; 7 nucleotides match TRBD1. This CDR3 contains 12 residues. Unmatched junction bases numbered 0, after V lost 3 bases and J lost 5 bases. Germline CDR1 and CDR2: LNHDA and SQIVND (reference sequence). Combining the CDR3 with reference TRBV19 and TRBJ1-2 gives the whole variable domain DGGITQSPKYLFRKEGQNVTLSCEQNLNHDAMYWYRQDPGQGLRLIYYSQIVNDFQKGDIAEGYSVSREKKESFPLTVTSAQKNPTAFYLCASSMTGYGYTFGSGTRLTVV.